Presented here are 20 T cell receptor beta chains from one specimen sequenced in a study of cytomegalovirus exposure and HLA in healthy donors. Libraries were prepared by immunoSEQ multiplex PCR; TCRdb keeps only in-frame clonotypes and omits some of them. The top ten clones hold about 1.2% of a sample with approximately 60,000 clones, roughly nine tenths of them seen once. The sequenced material came from PBMCs. All receptors come from a woman aged 18-29 years in good health and CMV-seronegative.

The CDR3 sequence is CASSFLGAPTYEQYF. CDR3 in DNA: TGTGCCAGCAGTTTTTTGGGGGCTCCTACCTACGAGCAGTACTTC. This chain connects TRBV28 to TRBJ2-7; perhaps TRBD1 as D (6 bases). The CDR3 runs 15 residues. Trimming removed 3 bases from V and 2 bases from J, with 14 bases in between. In germline, CDR1 is MDHEN, CDR2 SYDVKM.

The chain recombines TRBV9 with TRBJ1-5, with TRBD1 identical over 7 bases. Germline V gives CDR1 SGDLS, CDR2 YYNGEE. Trimming at V came to 8 bases and at J to 5 bases, leaving 10 bases not matched to a gene. This CDR3 is 14 amino acids long. The CDR3 region is CARRNRGGYQPQHF. CDR3 nucleotide sequence: TGTGCCAGGAGAAACAGGGGTGGGTATCAGCCCCAGCATTTT.

The chain carries TRBV5-4 and TRBJ2-3; the match to TRBD2 covers 13 bases. Germline assignment: CDR1 SGHNT and CDR2 YYREEE (reference sequence). V was pared by 4 bases and J by 2 bases, with 7 bases of the junction left unmatched. The CDR3 runs to 17 residues. CDR3 bases: TGTGCCAGCAGCGGGAGACTAGCGGGGGGATCCACAGATACGCAGTATTTT. Its translation is CASSGRLAGGSTDTQYF.

This chain joins TRBV28 and TRBJ1-2, with TRBD1 identical over 7 bases. CDR3 length: 16 residues. Germline V gene lookup returns CDR1 MDHEN and CDR2 SYDVKM. Losses at the gene ends were 2 bases for V and 0 bases for J; bases not matched to a gene: 6. CDR3 protein: CASSLTGDSPNYGYTF. CDR3 nucleotides: TGTGCCAGCAGTTTAACTGGGGACAGTCCTAACTATGGCTACACCTTC.

The genes are TRBV6-5 and TRBJ1-5, with D maybe TRBD1 (6 bases). From germline, CDR1 is MNHEY and CDR2 SVGAGI. The CDR3 is 13 amino acids. The V end lost 4 bases, the J end lost 8 bases, and 12 bases lay between the germline ends. The CDR3 nucleotides read TGTGCCAGCAGTTTCACAGGGTCAAAGCCCCAGCATTTT. Amino acids: CASSFTGSKPQHF.

The V and J genes are TRBV18 and TRBJ1-2; D remains ambiguous. The germline CDR1 and CDR2 sequences are KGHSH and LQKENI. V lost 3 bases to trimming and J lost 6 bases, with 14 bases between them. The CDR3 is 14 residues long. The CDR3 DNA reads as TGTGCCAGCTCACCTACTGGAATTGGAGATGGCTACACCTTC. This gives the protein CASSPTGIGDGYTF.

The chain joins TRBV27 to TRBJ2-1, with D unclear. This CDR3 spans 12 amino acids. Trimming stripped 4 bases from V and 7 bases from J, with 8 bases between. CDR1 MNHEY and CDR2 SMNVEV come from the germline V gene (reference sequence). This chain's CDR3 is CASSYYGNEQFF. As DNA, the CDR3 is TGTGCCAGCAGTTACTACGGGAATGAGCAGTTCTTC.

A note on this clone: Different DNA sequences within this sample yield the same CDR3. The genes are TRBV6-4 and TRBJ2-2; D possibly corresponds to TRBD1 (8 bases). Trimming pared 6 bases from V and 7 bases from J, leaving 18 bases between. Germline V gives CDR1 MRHNA, CDR2 SNTAGT. The CDR3 runs to 15 residues. Here the CDR3 reads CASSSGTGVIGELFF. CDR3 coding DNA: TGTGCCAGCAGCAGCGGGACAGGAGTCATCGGGGAGCTGTTTTTT.

The genes are TRBV4-1 and TRBJ1-1; TRBD1 matches at 7 bases. The junction had 12 bases not matched to a gene; V was cut back by 0 bases and J by 5 bases. Germline CDR1 and CDR2: MGHRA and YSYEKL. CDR3 length equals 17 residues. This CDR3 reads CASSQDWRRGRKTEAFF. For the CDR3, the DNA is TGCGCCAGCAGCCAAGATTGGAGGAGGGGGCGGAAGACTGAAGCTTTCTTT.

The chain couples TRBV6-1 to TRBJ2-7, with TRBD2 as a possible D gene (6 bases). The CDR3 is made up of 17 amino acids. Germline CDR1 MNHNS, CDR2 SASEGT. The V end was cut by 4 bases, the J end by 4 bases, with 23 bases between. CDR3 sequence reads: CASSAGYIAAHEYEQYF. The CDR3, as DNA: TGTGCCAGCAGTGCGGGTTATATAGCGGCCCATGAATACGAGCAGTACTTC.

This clone was counted between two and nine times. The chain joins TRBV5-1 to TRBJ1-1; 10 bases match TRBD1. Germline assignment: CDR1 SGHRS and CDR2 YFSETQ. The J segment lost 6 bases and the V segment lost 0 bases, leaving 5 bases of the junction unmatched. The length of the CDR3 is 15 residues. CDR3 sequence reads: CASSLEGQGRSEAFF. CDR3 sequence (DNA): TGCGCCAGCAGCTTGGAGGGACAGGGGCGGTCTGAAGCTTTCTTT.

The chain employs TRBV7-8 and TRBJ1-1; 7 bases are a match to TRBD1. Looked up from germline, CDR1 is SGHVS and CDR2 is FQNEAQ. The CDR3 extends over 14 amino acids. The V segment lost 4 bases and the J segment 5 bases; nucleotides outside the gene matches: 7. This CDR3 reads CASSSDRDWTEAFF. DNA of the CDR3: TGTGCCAGCAGCTCAGACAGGGATTGGACTGAAGCTTTCTTT.

The chain couples TRBV5-1 to TRBJ2-7; TRBD2 matches 7 bases. V lost 1 base, J lost 5 bases, and 3 bases stayed unmatched. Germline V gene data show CDR1 as SGHRS and CDR2 as YFSETQ. The CDR3 extends over 13 amino acids. The CDR3 region is CASSLLTSNEQYF. For the CDR3, the DNA is TGCGCCAGCAGCTTGCTGACTAGCAACGAGCAGTACTTC. The whole variable domain, filled in from reference TRBV5-1 and TRBJ2-7, reads KAGVTQTPRYLIKTRGQQVTLSCSPISGHRSVSWYQQTPGQGLQFLFEYFSETQRNKGNFPGRFSGRQFSNSRSEMNVSTLELGDSALYLCASSLLTSNEQYFGPGTRLTVT.

The rearrangement links TRBV9 to TRBJ2-2, with 11 bases matching TRBD2. Germline CDR1 SGDLS, CDR2 YYNGEE. The CDR3 loop spans 17 amino acids. After removal of 3 bases from V and 6 bases from J, the junction contained 10 bases not matched to a gene. CDR3 sequence reads: CASSARDLAGGAGELFF. Here the CDR3 DNA reads TGTGCCAGCAGCGCCCGGGATCTAGCGGGAGGCGCCGGGGAGCTGTTTTTT. The entire variable domain, with the rest obtained from reference TRBV9 and TRBJ2-2, is as follows: DSGVTQTPKHLITATGQRVTLRCSPRSGDLSVYWYQQSLDQGLQFLIQYYNGEERAKGNILERFSAQQFPDLHSELNLSSLELGDSALYFCASSARDLAGGAGELFFGEGSRLTVL.

The J gene is TRBJ1-1, the V gene TRBV7-9, with 8 nucleotides matching TRBD1. Germline CDR1 reads SEHNR; CDR2 reads FQNEAQ (reference sequence). After removal of 3 bases from V and 8 bases from J, the junction contained 2 bases not matched to a gene. The CDR3 length is 12 residues. The CDR3 DNA sequence: TGTGCCAGCAGCTTCGGACAGGGCGAAGCTTTCTTT. Translated, it gives CASSFGQGEAFF.

This chain uses TRBV11-2 with TRBJ2-1; 8 bases agree with TRBD2. This CDR3 comprises 15 residues. V was clipped by 1 base and J by 3 bases; unmatched bases: 2. The germline V gene encodes CDR1 SGHAT and CDR2 FQNNGV. The CDR3, as DNA: TGTGCCAGCAGCTTAGGTCGGGGGGGCTACAATGAGCAGTTCTTC. It translates to CASSLGRGGYNEQFF.

This clone was counted only a few times. The J gene is TRBJ1-2, the V gene TRBV28; possible D gene TRBD1, 6 bases. Trimming stripped 10 bases from V and 5 bases from J, with 14 bases between. Germline V gives CDR1 MDHEN, CDR2 SYDVKM. The CDR3 totals 12 residues. In nucleotides, the CDR3 is TGTGCCATCACCGCTAGGGGGTATGGCTACACCTTC. Translating it yields CAITARGYGYTF.

This chain uses TRBV7-2 with TRBJ2-1; 13 bases fit TRBD2. The CDR3 contains 16 residues. Germline trimming cut 1 base from V and 9 bases from J; bases unmatched to any gene: 6. The germline V gene has CDR1 SGHTA and CDR2 FQGNSA. CDR3 DNA sequence: TGTGCCAGCAGCTTAGAACTAGCGGGGGGGCCAGGTGAGCAGTTCTTC. Translating gives CASSLELAGGPGEQFF.

This sequence joins TRBV7-9 and TRBJ2-7; D unclear. The ends were cut back, 1 base at V and 6 bases at J, with 16 bases in the middle. Germline CDR1 reads SEHNR; CDR2 reads FQNEAQ (reference sequence). The CDR3 extends over 15 amino acids. CDR3 sequence (DNA): TGTGCCAGCAGCTTAGTAACACAGTCAAACGGCGAGCAGTACTTC. It encodes CASSLVTQSNGEQYF.

This clone showed up just once. This chain connects TRBV30 to TRBJ2-5; 9 positions agree with TRBD2. This CDR3 contains 14 residues. Germline V gene data show CDR1 as GTSNPN and CDR2 as SVGIG (reference sequence). V shed 4 bases, J shed 4 bases, and the junction held 7 bases outside the gene matches. The CDR3 DNA sequence: TGTGCCTGGAATTCTGCTAGCGGGGCAGAGACCCAGTACTTC. Protein sequence: CAWNSASGAETQYF.